This entry concerns a single T cell receptor beta chain. In the authors' methods: Estimated nucleated cell counts came from reference gene primer amplification. Sequenced by immunoSEQ multiplex PCR; TCRdb stores in-frame clones only, minus some. The V and J calls and clone size come from that table; D and trimming were worked out from the DNA. The sample includes around 340,000 clones, 86% of them seen just once. The data originate from a study of blood T cell repertoires in COVID-19. Study as a whole: T cells, B-cell-depleted T cells, or PBMCs supplied cDNA or gDNA.

Followed over time, Seattle patients had been enrolled while infection was active. The CDR3 contains 16 residues. V was shortened by 4 bases and J by 2 bases, with 15 bases between the two germline ends. Germline lookup yields CDR1 SGHNT and CDR2 YYREEE (reference sequence). The chain employs TRBV5-4 and TRBJ2-2, with D possibly TRBD1 on 7 matching bases. Sequenced material: peripheral blood. The TCR originated in a woman aged 55-70 years with COVID-19, enrolled during active disease. Written as DNA, the CDR3 is TGTGCCAGCAGCGCGGGACAGACGGTAAACACCGGGGAGCTGTTTTTT. This encodes CASSAGQTVNTGELFF.